These T cell receptor beta chains were read from a single sample in a study of cytomegalovirus exposure and HLA in healthy donors. Data came from immunoSEQ multiplex PCR; TCRdb stores just in-frame clones and leaves some out. The sample records 140,000 to 150,000 clones, around 70% being singletons. Sequencing was carried out using PBMCs. The receptor source for this set is a woman in her sixties in good health and CMV-seropositive. CDR3s include the opening cysteine and the closing phenylalanine or tryptophan. Fields, in order: D gene, J gene, V gene, clone size, CDR3 protein, CDR3 DNA. D genes are given only for firm matches. The size of a clone is reported for some rows only, either as once, few or many, or as a class for expanded clones.

D gene: TRBD1; J gene: TRBJ2-5; V gene: TRBV7-8; clone size: -; CDR3 protein: CASSPGGGGSLQETQYF; CDR3 DNA: TGTGCCAGCAGCCCAGGGGGCGGTGGGTCATTACAAGAGACCCAGTACTTC
D gene: TRBD1; J gene: TRBJ1-5; V gene: TRBV28; clone size: -; CDR3 protein: CASSRGQAFNQPQHF; CDR3 DNA: TGTGCCAGCAGTAGAGGACAGGCCTTCAATCAGCCCCAGCATTTT
D gene: TRBD1; J gene: TRBJ2-7; V gene: TRBV27; clone size: once; CDR3 protein: CASTSRDRFKHEQYF; CDR3 DNA: TGTGCCAGCACGTCCCGGGACAGGTTTAAGCACGAGCAGTACTTC
D gene: -; J gene: TRBJ2-7; V gene: TRBV28; clone size: -; CDR3 protein: CASSFISGIGEQYF; CDR3 DNA: TGTGCCAGCAGTTTTATCTCGGGTATAGGCGAGCAGTACTTC
D gene: TRBD2; J gene: TRBJ2-2; V gene: TRBV10-3; clone size: -; CDR3 protein: CAISGTSGKSGELFF; CDR3 DNA: TGTGCCATCAGCGGGACTAGCGGGAAATCCGGGGAGCTGTTTTTT
D gene: TRBD1; J gene: TRBJ2-7; V gene: TRBV2; clone size: -; CDR3 protein: CASKNWTGGYEQYF; CDR3 DNA: TGTGCCAGCAAGAACTGGACAGGGGGCTACGAGCAGTACTTC
D gene: -; J gene: TRBJ1-5; V gene: TRBV30; clone size: few; CDR3 protein: CAWSPDRINQPQHF; CDR3 DNA: TGTGCCTGGAGTCCCGACAGGATTAATCAGCCCCAGCATTTT
D gene: -; J gene: TRBJ1-5; V gene: TRBV28; clone size: -; CDR3 protein: CASSLASYQPQHF; CDR3 DNA: TGTGCCAGCAGTTTAGCGAGCTATCAGCCCCAGCATTTT
D gene: TRBD2; J gene: TRBJ2-7; V gene: TRBV5-4; clone size: -; CDR3 protein: CANLGLGLAGYEQYF; CDR3 DNA: TGTGCCAACTTGGGCCTGGGACTAGCGGGATACGAGCAGTACTTC
D gene: -; J gene: TRBJ1-1; V gene: TRBV5-5; clone size: few; CDR3 protein: CASSLTGSSFTEAFF; CDR3 DNA: TGTGCCAGCAGCTTGACAGGCTCTAGTTTCACTGAAGCTTTCTTT
D gene: -; J gene: TRBJ1-5; V gene: TRBV18; clone size: -; CDR3 protein: CASSPQQGSNQPQHF; CDR3 DNA: TGTGCCAGCTCACCACAACAGGGAAGCAATCAGCCCCAGCATTTT
D gene: -; J gene: TRBJ2-3; V gene: TRBV11-1; clone size: few; CDR3 protein: CASSTRLKGNTDTQYF; CDR3 DNA: TGTGCCAGCAGCACCCGCCTTAAGGGGAACACAGATACGCAGTATTTT
D gene: -; J gene: TRBJ1-5; V gene: TRBV29-1; clone size: once; CDR3 protein: CSVNFTGRDNQPQHF; CDR3 DNA: TGCAGCGTTAACTTCACAGGGAGGGACAATCAGCCCCAGCATTTT
D gene: -; J gene: TRBJ1-3; V gene: TRBV28; clone size: few; CDR3 protein: CASSSPSPYTIYF; CDR3 DNA: TGTGCCAGCAGTTCTCCTAGCCCTTACACCATATATTTT
D gene: -; J gene: TRBJ1-3; V gene: TRBV14; clone size: -; CDR3 protein: CASSARGYGNTIYF; CDR3 DNA: TGTGCCAGCAGCGCCAGGGGTTACGGAAACACCATATATTTT
D gene: -; J gene: TRBJ2-1; V gene: TRBV5-1; clone size: few; CDR3 protein: CASSPASNEQFF; CDR3 DNA: TGCGCCAGCAGCCCTGCTAGTAATGAGCAGTTCTTC
D gene: TRBD1; J gene: TRBJ2-3; V gene: TRBV28; clone size: -; CDR3 protein: CASSVRQGPTDTQYF; CDR3 DNA: TGTGCCAGCAGCGTCCGACAGGGTCCCACAGATACGCAGTATTTT
D gene: TRBD1; J gene: TRBJ2-5; V gene: TRBV13; clone size: -; CDR3 protein: CASSIPGTGEETQYF; CDR3 DNA: TGTGCCAGCAGCATCCCCGGGACAGGGGAAGAGACCCAGTACTTC
D gene: -; J gene: TRBJ2-1; V gene: TRBV5-1; clone size: -; CDR3 protein: CASSPGVPPNEQFF; CDR3 DNA: TGCGCCAGCAGCCCCGGGGTCCCTCCAAATGAGCAGTTCTTC
D gene: -; J gene: TRBJ1-2; V gene: TRBV5-1; clone size: once; CDR3 protein: CASSNEPGQGYGYTF; CDR3 DNA: TGCGCCAGCAGCAACGAACCCGGGCAGGGGTACGGCTACACCTTC
D gene: TRBD1; J gene: TRBJ1-2; V gene: TRBV7-9; clone size: -; CDR3 protein: CASSSGPRGDYGYTF; CDR3 DNA: TGTGCCAGCAGCTCAGGGCCCAGGGGGGACTATGGCTACACCTTC
D gene: -; J gene: TRBJ1-2; V gene: TRBV18; clone size: -; CDR3 protein: CASSPPGIYGYTF; CDR3 DNA: TGTGCCAGCTCACCACCCGGGATCTATGGCTACACCTTC
D gene: -; J gene: TRBJ1-1; V gene: TRBV7-9; clone size: -; CDR3 protein: CATKEGSWTEAFF; CDR3 DNA: TGTGCCACAAAGGAGGGAAGTTGGACTGAAGCTTTCTTT
D gene: -; J gene: TRBJ1-2; V gene: TRBV5-1; clone size: -; CDR3 protein: CASSVDRLNYGYTF; CDR3 DNA: TGCGCCAGCAGCGTCGACAGACTTAACTATGGCTACACCTTC
D gene: -; J gene: TRBJ1-4; V gene: TRBV10-3; clone size: few; CDR3 protein: CAISEEDSSNEKLFF; CDR3 DNA: TGTGCCATCAGTGAGGAGGACAGCTCTAATGAAAAACTGTTTTTT
D gene: TRBD1; J gene: TRBJ1-5; V gene: TRBV6-1; clone size: -; CDR3 protein: CASSERGPGQSNQPQHF; CDR3 DNA: TGTGCCAGCAGTGAACGGGGTCCGGGACAGAGCAATCAGCCCCAGCATTTT
D gene: TRBD1; J gene: TRBJ1-5; V gene: TRBV28; clone size: -; CDR3 protein: CASRSGGSNQPQHF; CDR3 DNA: TGTGCCAGCAGATCAGGGGGTAGCAATCAGCCCCAGCATTTT
D gene: -; J gene: TRBJ1-2; V gene: TRBV5-1; clone size: -; CDR3 protein: CASSLLNSLNYGYTF; CDR3 DNA: TGCGCCAGCAGCTTGTTGAACAGCCTTAACTATGGCTACACCTTC
D gene: -; J gene: TRBJ1-1; V gene: TRBV19; clone size: -; CDR3 protein: CASSWQKNTEAFF; CDR3 DNA: TGTGCCAGTAGTTGGCAGAAGAACACTGAAGCTTTCTTT
D gene: -; J gene: TRBJ1-5; V gene: TRBV28; clone size: -; CDR3 protein: CASIEASRSNQPQHF; CDR3 DNA: TGTGCCAGCATAGAGGCGTCCCGTAGCAATCAGCCCCAGCATTTT
D gene: -; J gene: TRBJ1-2; V gene: TRBV28; clone size: -; CDR3 protein: CASSFLGAGYTF; CDR3 DNA: TGTGCCAGCAGTTTTTTAGGGGCGGGCTACACCTTC
D gene: -; J gene: TRBJ2-7; V gene: TRBV28; clone size: -; CDR3 protein: CASSPTGGEQYF; CDR3 DNA: TGTGCCAGCAGTCCCACCGGGGGCGAGCAGTACTTC
D gene: TRBD1; J gene: TRBJ2-1; V gene: TRBV9; clone size: -; CDR3 protein: CASSVRTGGLSYNEQFF; CDR3 DNA: TGTGCCAGCAGCGTAAGAACAGGGGGCCTCTCCTACAATGAGCAGTTCTTC
D gene: -; J gene: TRBJ2-3; V gene: TRBV5-8; clone size: -; CDR3 protein: CASSLGRHTDTQYF; CDR3 DNA: TGTGCCAGCAGCTTGGGCAGACACACAGATACGCAGTATTTT
D gene: TRBD1; J gene: TRBJ1-2; V gene: TRBV12-5; clone size: once; CDR3 protein: CASGLVRGENGYTF; CDR3 DNA: TGTGCTAGTGGTTTGGTCAGGGGGGAGAATGGCTACACCTTC